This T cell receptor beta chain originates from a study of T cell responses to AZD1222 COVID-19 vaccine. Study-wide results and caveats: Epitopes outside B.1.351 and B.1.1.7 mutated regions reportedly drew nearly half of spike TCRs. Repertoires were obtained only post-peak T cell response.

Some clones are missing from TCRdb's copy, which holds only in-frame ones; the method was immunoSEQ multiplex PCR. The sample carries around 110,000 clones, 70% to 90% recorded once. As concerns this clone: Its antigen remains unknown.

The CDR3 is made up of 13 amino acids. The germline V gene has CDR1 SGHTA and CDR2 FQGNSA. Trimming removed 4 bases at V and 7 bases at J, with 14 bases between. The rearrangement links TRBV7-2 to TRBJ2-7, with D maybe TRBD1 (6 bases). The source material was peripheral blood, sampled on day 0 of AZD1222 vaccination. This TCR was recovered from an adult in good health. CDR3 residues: CASSSGRGLEQYF. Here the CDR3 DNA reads TGTGCCAGCAGCTCCGGCAGGGGCCTGGAGCAGTACTTC.